The entry below gives a single TCR beta chain sequence along with its context. Its specificity is not known. V was clipped by 3 bases and J by 2 bases, with 15 bases between them. The CDR3 has 16 amino acids. Per germline, CDR1 LGHNA and CDR2 YSLEER. This entry comes from a study of T cell responses to AZD1222 COVID-19 vaccine. Study findings and constraints: The donor group comprised mostly white British people and more females; the analysis possibly underestimated clonal diversity.

The assay was immunoSEQ multiplex PCR, and TCRdb's table has in-frame clones only and misses some. The top ten hold about 4% of the sample, which has approximately 110,000 clones, about 90% seen once. The sequence was collected from an adult who received the AZD1222 COVID-19 vaccine. This chain connects TRBV4-3 to TRBJ2-3; D is perhaps TRBD2 (7 bases). This specimen was peripheral blood, taken 28 days after the second AZD1222 dose. Here the CDR3 DNA reads TGCGCCAGCAGCCAGGGGGGGCGGGGCCACACAGATACGCAGTATTTT. It is translated as CASSQGGRGHTDTQYF.